This TCR beta chain was recorded in a study of blood T cell repertoires in COVID-19. Study-level information: Nucleic acid was either cDNA or gDNA, and it came from T cells, B-cell-depleted T cells, or PBMCs.

Using immunoSEQ multiplex PCR, the repertoire was profiled, and TCRdb retains in-frame clones only, with some absent. The sample holds 350,000 to 450,000 clones, 80% to 90% seen once. Losses at the gene ends were 0 bases for V and 0 bases for J; bases not matched to a gene: 14. Germline V gene sequence: CDR1 PRHDT, CDR2 FYEKMQ (reference sequence). The CDR3 is made up of 21 amino acids. Those enrolled, adults aged about 18 to 95 years, came from about two dozen US areas. The chain is built from TRBV13 and TRBJ2-4, with TRBD1 identical over 10 bases. The sequencing input was PBMCs or T cells enriched from blood (not recorded which). The clonotype originates from a middle-aged man in a cohort exposed to, infected with or recovered from COVID-19 (not recorded which). In nucleotides, the CDR3 is TGTGCCAGCAGCTTAGGCCCATCCGGGACAGGGGCGGCCATAGCCAAAAACATTCAGTACTTC. This gives the protein CASSLGPSGTGAAIAKNIQYF.